These 25 T cell receptor beta chains were all obtained from the same sample, sequenced in a study. TCRdb processed the 5' RACE reads anew with MiXCR; each CDR3 protein has one entry. The data hold some 32,000 distinct CDR3 sequences, with about 24% observed a single time. Sequencing was done on a sample of memory CD4+ T cells sorted from blood. Subset meaning: memory CD4+ T cells, CD4+CD45RO+CD25-. The receptor source for this set is a female donor with breast cancer.

The chain joins TRBV27 to TRBJ2-1; D not certain. The CDR3 runs to 11 residues. V lost 7 bases and J 6 bases, leaving 7 bases between the germline ends. Germline CDR1 and CDR2: MNHEY and SMNVEV (reference sequence). CDR3 bases: TGTGCCAGCACAATAGGCAATGAGCAGTTCTTC. This codes for CASTIGNEQFF.

The V gene is TRBV12-3 or TRBV12-4, the J gene TRBJ1-4; D is unclear. Trimming shortened V by 1 base and J by 7 bases, and 1 base separated the two germline ends. CDR3 size: 11 residues. CDR3 in amino acids: CASSLGEKLFF. The CDR3 region has the DNA TGTGCCAGCAGTTTAGGTGAAAAACTGTTTTTT.

V usage is TRBV6-6 and J usage is TRBJ1-2; D is ambiguous. Germline V gene data show CDR1 as MNHNY and CDR2 as SVGAGI (reference sequence). V lost 6 bases, J lost 2 bases, and 4 bases lay in between. The CDR3 is made up of 11 amino acids. The CDR3 nucleotides read TGTGCCAGCAGCGACAACTATGGCTACACCTTC. This translates into CASSDNYGYTF.

In this sample, this clonotype turned up a few times. The V call is TRBV10-2, the J call TRBJ2-7, with a possible D match to TRBD1 (9 bases). This CDR3 comprises 18 residues. Germline CDR1 reads WSHSY; CDR2 reads SAAADI. With 8 bases removed from V and 3 bases from J, the gap between germline ends came to 29 bases. In nucleotides, the CDR3 is TGCGCCAGCCTCGGACAGGGGCCTAGCGGGCGACCTTTCTACGAGCAGTACTTC. Translation gives CASLGQGPSGRPFYEQYF.

This clonotype was picked up a small number of times. V is TRBV6-2 or TRBV6-3 and J is TRBJ2-7, with a tentative D call TRBD2 (5 bases). The CDR3 loop spans 14 amino acids. Looked up from germline, CDR1 is MNHEY and CDR2 is SVGEGT. The V end lost 7 bases, the J end lost 7 bases, and 20 bases lay between the germline ends. CDR3 nucleotides: TGTGCCAGCACCCCAAGCTCAGAGGGCGGAGAGCAGTACTTC. Encoded protein: CASTPSSEGGEQYF.

This rearrangement joins TRBV11-3 to TRBJ1-5, with no clear D. With 6 bases removed from V and 4 bases from J, the gap between germline ends came to 7 bases. CDR3 length equals 12 residues. CDR1 SGHNT and CDR2 YENEEA come from the germline V gene. The CDR3 DNA is TGTGCCAGCAGAACTAGGAATCAGCCCCAGCATTTT. Translated: CASRTRNQPQHF.

The chain couples TRBV5-4 to TRBJ2-3; no reliable D call. This CDR3 contains 13 residues. Trimming left V 0 bases short and J 7 bases short, with 9 bases between. The V gene's germline CDR1 is SGHNT and CDR2 YYREEE (reference sequence). The CDR3: CASSLVAGHTQYF. The CDR3 DNA follows: TGTGCCAGCAGCTTGGTGGCTGGGCATACGCAGTATTTT.

The CDR3 protein is CASSSTDTEAFF. The CDR3 DNA reads TGCGCCAGCAGTAGCACAGACACTGAAGCTTTCTTT. The chain links TRBV4-1 to TRBJ1-1; D gene ambiguous. The CDR3 spans 12 residues. V dropped 6 bases and J dropped 3 bases, with 8 bases sitting between them. Germline V gene data show CDR1 as MGHRA and CDR2 as YSYEKL.

Many counts were recorded for this clonotype. V usage is TRBV7-3 and J usage is TRBJ2-1; no clear D gene. The V gene lost 5 bases and the J gene lost 7 bases, with 21 bases spanning the gap. Germline CDR1 is SGHTA and CDR2 is FQGTGA. The CDR3 has 16 amino acids. CDR3 region: CASSSLLPSSGNEQFF. CDR3 DNA: TGTGCCAGCAGCAGCTTACTTCCGTCCAGTGGGAATGAGCAGTTCTTC.

This clonotype was observed at least ten times. The genes are TRBV9 and TRBJ2-1; the D gene is possibly TRBD1 (6 bases). CDR1 is SGDLS, CDR2 YYNGEE, per germline. The V gene lost 4 bases and the J gene lost 7 bases, with 12 bases spanning the gap. The CDR3 has 13 residues. The CDR3 spells CASSHSGENEQFF. The CDR3 DNA is TGTGCCAGCAGCCACTCAGGGGAGAATGAGCAGTTCTTC. Full variable domain (missing parts from reference TRBV9 and TRBJ2-1): DSGVTQTPKHLITATGQRVTLRCSPRSGDLSVYWYQQSLDQGLQFLIQYYNGEERAKGNILERFSAQQFPDLHSELNLSSLELGDSALYFCASSHSGENEQFFGPGTRLTVL.

The chain is built from TRBV9 and TRBJ2-4, with TRBD1 matching over 7 bases. The CDR3 is made up of 17 amino acids. In germline, CDR1 is SGDLS, CDR2 YYNGEE. V was clipped by 7 bases and J by 1 base; unmatched bases: 14. CDR3 nucleotide sequence: TGTGCCAGCGGCAGGGACAGCTCCGGGTTCGCCAAAAACATTCAGTACTTC. This codes for CASGRDSSGFAKNIQYF.

This clonotype was picked up a small number of times. V and J are TRBV28 and TRBJ2-2; D is unresolved. This CDR3 spans 12 amino acids. Trimming cost V 3 bases and J 6 bases, with 5 bases left between them. CDR1 is MDHEN, CDR2 SYDVKM, per germline. The CDR3 bases are TGTGCCAGCAGTTTTAAGGCCGGGGAGCTGTTTTTT. This encodes CASSFKAGELFF.

The sample holds many counts of this clonotype. This chain joins TRBV4-1 and TRBJ1-1; D is unclear. Germline V gives CDR1 MGHRA, CDR2 YSYEKL. With 0 bases removed from V and 0 bases from J, the gap between germline ends came to 8 bases. The CDR3 is 15 residues long. The CDR3 is CASSQDPGMNTEAFF. The CDR3 region has the DNA TGCGCCAGCAGCCAAGATCCGGGAATGAACACTGAAGCTTTCTTT.

This chain uses TRBV9 with TRBJ1-2; D is perhaps TRBD1 (5 bases). V lost 2 bases and J lost 4, with 15 bases in between. CDR3 length: 15 residues. Germline V gives CDR1 SGDLS, CDR2 YYNGEE. CDR3 region: CASSVLGAGTYGYTF. The CDR3 nucleotides are TGTGCCAGCAGCGTCCTCGGGGCCGGTACCTATGGCTACACCTTC. Drawing the rest from reference TRBV9 and TRBJ1-2, the complete variable domain is DSGVTQTPKHLITATGQRVTLRCSPRSGDLSVYWYQQSLDQGLQFLIQYYNGEERAKGNILERFSAQQFPDLHSELNLSSLELGDSALYFCASSVLGAGTYGYTFGSGTRLTVV.

There are many counts of this clonotype. The V call is TRBV5-6, the J call TRBJ2-7; D might be TRBD1 (6 bases). V dropped 3 bases and J dropped 3 bases, with 10 bases sitting between them. Germline assignment: CDR1 SGHDT and CDR2 YYEEEE. The CDR3 runs 13 residues. The CDR3 DNA is TGTGCCAGCAGCTCTTTGGACAGCTACGAGCAGTACTTC. It encodes CASSSLDSYEQYF.

This clonotype was recorded at least ten times. V is TRBV15 and J is TRBJ2-5; D is unresolved. Trimming pared 1 base from V and 5 bases from J, leaving 14 bases between. CDR1 and CDR2 from the germline V gene are LNHNV and YYDKDF (reference sequence). The CDR3 has 15 amino acids. DNA for the CDR3: TGTGCCACCAGCAGAGGTCCCACGATCCGGGAGACCCAGTACTTC. Its protein product is CATSRGPTIRETQYF. The variable domain in full, with the rest retrieved from reference TRBV15 and TRBJ2-5, is DAMVIQNPRYQVTQFGKPVTLSCSQTLNHNVMYWYQQKSSQAPKLLFHYYDKDFNNEADTPDNFQSRRPNTSFCFLDIRSPGLGDTAMYLCATSRGPTIRETQYFGPGTRLLVL.

The table lists this clonotype with a few counts. The V call is TRBV28, the J call TRBJ1-1; TRBD1 aligns across 8 bases. Germline assignment: CDR1 MDHEN and CDR2 SYDVKM. This CDR3 region has 14 residues. J lost 0 bases, V lost 3 bases, and 0 bases had no gene match. CDR3 bases: TGTGCCAGCAGTTTCAGGGGGCTGAACACTGAAGCTTTCTTT. Its protein product is CASSFRGLNTEAFF.

This chain uses TRBV7-9 with TRBJ2-7; possibly TRBD1 or TRBD2 for D (6 bases each). CDR1 is SEHNR, CDR2 FQNEAQ, per germline (reference sequence). The CDR3 consists of 13 residues. V lost 5 bases and J lost 3, with 11 bases in between. CDR3 DNA: TGTGCCAGCAGCCGGAGGGGGAGCTACGAGCAGTACTTC. This translates into CASSRRGSYEQYF.

This clonotype turned up a few times. V is TRBV29-1 and J is TRBJ2-7; TRBD2 agrees at 7 bases. The junction had 14 bases not matched to a gene; V was cut back by 6 bases and J by 6 bases. The germline V gene encodes CDR1 SQVTM and CDR2 ANQGSEA. The CDR3 extends over 14 amino acids. As DNA, the CDR3 is TGCAGCGTCAGCGGGACTGAACGTTTGGGCGAGCAGTACTTC. Translating gives CSVSGTERLGEQYF.

This clonotype was seen repeatedly, ten times or more. The chain combines TRBV25-1 with TRBJ2-5; D remains ambiguous. V was trimmed by 4 bases and J by 3 bases, leaving 9 bases between them. Germline loops: CDR1 MGHDK, CDR2 SYGVNS. The CDR3 loop spans 13 amino acids. Here the CDR3 DNA reads TGTGCCAGCAGTGTTTGGGCCGAAGAGACCCAGTACTTC. Residues: CASSVWAEETQYF.

This clonotype has a handful of counts. The chain uses TRBV30 and TRBJ1-4; D not certain. The germline gives CDR1 GTSNPN, CDR2 SVGIG (reference sequence). The length of the CDR3 is 15 residues. Between the trimmed V and J ends, which lost 2 bases and 2 bases, there was a span of 12 bases. DNA of the CDR3: TGTGCCTGGAGTAAATATATGGGGACTAATGAAAAACTGTTTTTT. Translating gives CAWSKYMGTNEKLFF.

As regards this clonotype: A single base separates this from a much larger clone, so it may be a read error. The conserved closing phenylalanine or tryptophan is absent in this CDR3, likely reflecting a read error. This chain connects TRBV12-3 or TRBV12-4 to TRBJ2-5; TRBD1 matches at 10 bases. V lost 8 bases, J lost 4 bases, and 7 bases stayed unmatched. This CDR3 spans 14 amino acids. CDR3 sequence: CASGRDRGRETQYI. The CDR3 DNA follows: TGTGCCAGCGGTCGGGACAGGGGTCGAGAGACCCAGTACATC.

The gene calls are TRBV6-6 and TRBJ2-3, with TRBD1 matching over 8 bases. This CDR3 contains 16 residues. CDR1 is MNHNY and CDR2 is SVGAGI in the germline V gene (reference sequence). Trimming removed 5 bases from V and 4 bases from J; junction bases left unmatched: 11. CDR3 protein: CASSPRTGFKPDTQYF. CDR3 DNA: TGTGCCAGCAGTCCACGGACAGGGTTCAAGCCAGATACGCAGTATTTT.

This clonotype was counted a few times. The genes are TRBV4-2 and TRBJ2-7; D gene uncertain. This CDR3 is built from 12 residues. CDR1 and CDR2 (germline): LGHNA, YNFKEQ. V dropped 1 base and J dropped 5 bases, with 6 bases sitting between them. This chain's CDR3 is CASSQGLDEQYF. CDR3 sequence (DNA): TGTGCCAGCAGCCAAGGCCTGGACGAGCAGTACTTC.

This chain connects TRBV9 to TRBJ2-2; unclear D gene. V dropped 0 bases and J dropped 1 base, with 7 bases sitting between them. This CDR3 spans 15 amino acids. Germline V lookup: CDR1 SGDLS, CDR2 YYNGEE. The CDR3 DNA sequence: TGTGCCAGCAGCGTAGCCTTAAGGAACACCGGGGAGCTGTTTTTT. Residues: CASSVALRNTGELFF.